Described below is a single T cell receptor beta chain sequence and its context. What it binds is not known. These data are taken from a study of human T cells and chemical hapten exposure. Overall study: Per-sample TCR yield variability stemmed mainly from small pooled library volume differences. Study-level findings and limits: Relative to control repertoires, expanded TCRs gave rise to significantly more large CDR3 similarity clusters. TCRs above 1 in 1000 frequency did not change with DPC sensitization.

Specified time point: patch test 1, 2 weeks after DPC sensitization. Treatment meaning: therapeutic diphenylcyclopropenone sensitization with weekly scalp DPC. Participating donors were patients with alopecia, aged 18 to 70 years, considered appropriate candidates for DPC. TCRdb reprocessed the RACE reads with MiXCR, giving one entry per CDR3 protein. The data hold roughly 98,000 distinct CDR3 sequences, with 12% observed a single time. The CDR3 contains 15 residues. Germline V gives CDR1 KGHSH, CDR2 LQKENI. V was cut by 0 bases and J by 5 bases, with 13 bases left in between. Sequenced material: whole blood, taken in connection with sensitization to the hapten diphenylcyclopropenone (DPC). V and J are TRBV18 and TRBJ1-2; D call uncertain. The receptor's source is a woman between 35 and 50 years old with alopecia areata. Some clones in this sample may be carry-over from other donors' samples. CDR3 DNA: TGTGCCAGCTCACCACCGGAGAGAACCACATATGGCTACACCTTC. This gives the protein CASSPPERTTYGYTF.